Given below is one T cell receptor (beta chain) in context. The CDR3 consists of 13 residues. Between the trimmed V and J ends, which lost 10 bases and 0 bases, there was a span of 12 bases. CDR1 is WNHNN and CDR2 is SYGVQD in the germline V gene (reference sequence). The data stem from a study of blood T cell repertoires in COVID-19. Study-wide background: The United States, Italy and Spain provided the acute and convalescent COVID-19 samples. T cells, B-cell-depleted T cells, or PBMCs supplied cDNA or gDNA.

In the authors' methods: Using reference gene primer amplification, nucleated cell counts were estimated. Measured with immunoSEQ multiplex PCR; TCRdb has only the in-frame clones, and not every one. The V and J calls and clone size are taken from that table; D and trimming were inferred from the DNA. The sample includes about 280,000 clones, around 90% seen only once; the top ten take 9.4%. V is TRBV10-1 and J is TRBJ1-1; weak D call: TRBD1 (5 bases). The sequenced sample was peripheral blood. This clonotype was sampled from a man between 18 and 35 years old with active or convalescent COVID-19. The CDR3 DNA follows: TGCGCCACCCAGGACACAGTGAACACTGAAGCTTTCTTT. Protein: CATQDTVNTEAFF.